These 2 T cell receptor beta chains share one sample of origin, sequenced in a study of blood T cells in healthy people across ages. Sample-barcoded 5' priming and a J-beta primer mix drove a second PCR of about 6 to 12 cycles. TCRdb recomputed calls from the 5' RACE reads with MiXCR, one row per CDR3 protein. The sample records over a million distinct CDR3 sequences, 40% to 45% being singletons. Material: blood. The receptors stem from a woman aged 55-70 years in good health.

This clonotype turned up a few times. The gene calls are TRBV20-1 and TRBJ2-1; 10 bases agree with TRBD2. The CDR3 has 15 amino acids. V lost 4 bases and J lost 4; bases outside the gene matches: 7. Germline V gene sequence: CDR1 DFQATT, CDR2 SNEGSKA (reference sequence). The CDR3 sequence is CSAMLWTSGYNEQFF. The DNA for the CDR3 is TGCAGTGCTATGTTGTGGACTAGCGGATACAATGAGCAGTTCTTC.

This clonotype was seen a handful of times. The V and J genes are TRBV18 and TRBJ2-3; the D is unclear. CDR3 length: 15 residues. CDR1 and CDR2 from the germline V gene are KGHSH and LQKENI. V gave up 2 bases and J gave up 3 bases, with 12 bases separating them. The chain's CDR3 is CASSPSLGITDTQYF. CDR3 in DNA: TGTGCCAGCTCACCAAGTTTAGGGATTACAGATACGCAGTATTTT.